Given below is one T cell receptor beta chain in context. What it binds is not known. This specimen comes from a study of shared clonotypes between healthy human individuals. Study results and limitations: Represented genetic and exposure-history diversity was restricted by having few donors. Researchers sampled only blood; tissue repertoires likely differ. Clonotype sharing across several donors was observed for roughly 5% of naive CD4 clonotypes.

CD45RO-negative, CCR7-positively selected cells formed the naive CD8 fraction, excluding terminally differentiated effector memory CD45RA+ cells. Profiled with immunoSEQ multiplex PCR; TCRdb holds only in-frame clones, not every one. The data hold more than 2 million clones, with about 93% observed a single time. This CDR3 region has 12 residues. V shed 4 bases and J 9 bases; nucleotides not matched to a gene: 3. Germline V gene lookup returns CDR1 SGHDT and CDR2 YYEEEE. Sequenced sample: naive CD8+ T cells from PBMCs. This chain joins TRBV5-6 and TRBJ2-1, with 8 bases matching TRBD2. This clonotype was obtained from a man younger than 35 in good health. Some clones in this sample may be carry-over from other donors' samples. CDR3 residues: CASSIAGTEQFF. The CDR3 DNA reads TGTGCCAGCAGCATAGCGGGGACTGAGCAGTTCTTC. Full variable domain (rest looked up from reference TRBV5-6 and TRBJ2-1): DAGVTQSPTHLIKTRGQQVTLRCSPKSGHDTVSWYQQALGQGPQFIFQYYEEEERQRGNFPDRFSGHQFPNYSSELNVNALLLGDSALYLCASSIAGTEQFFGPGTRLTVL.